The 23 T cell receptor beta chains given below trace back to one sample, sequenced in a study of T cells expressing NK-cell markers. TCRdb reprocessed the 5' RACE reads and keeps a single row for each CDR3 protein, giving no DNA. The sample has around 260,000 distinct CDR3 sequences, and its top ten clones hold 4% to 5%. The sample taken for sequencing was blood T cells: a sorted CD56 or NKG2C T cell subset, CD4+ or CD8+ T cells, or bulk PBMC T cells (not recorded which). The receptors stem from a woman aged 18 to 69 in good health.

The rearrangement joins TRBV6-2 or TRBV6-3 to TRBJ2-7; lacking DNA, the TRBD1 call made by TCRdb goes unchecked. The CDR3 runs to 16 residues. The germline CDR1 and CDR2 sequences are MNHEY and SVGEGT. The chain's CDR3 is CASSPRLRPTTNEQYF.

This sequence joins TRBV20-1 and TRBJ2-5; TCRdb names TRBD1, which stays unverified in the absence of DNA. Looked up from germline, CDR1 is DFQATT and CDR2 is SNEGSKA (reference sequence). This CDR3 spans 14 amino acids. The CDR3 loop is CSASRVQGKETQYF.

The rearrangement links TRBV19 to TRBJ1-2; TCRdb proposes TRBD1, but this gene call is untestable without DNA. The CDR3 consists of 14 residues. Germline CDR1 reads LNHDA; CDR2 reads SQIVND (reference sequence). CDR3: CASSNLGAANGYTF. The complete variable domain, with remaining parts taken from reference TRBV19 and TRBJ1-2, reads DGGITQSPKYLFRKEGQNVTLSCEQNLNHDAMYWYRQDPGQGLRLIYYSQIVNDFQKGDIAEGYSVSREKKESFPLTVTSAQKNPTAFYLCASSNLGAANGYTFGSGTRLTVV.

The chain recombines TRBV29-1 with TRBJ1-2. The CDR3 spans 12 residues. CDR1 is SQVTM and CDR2 is ANQGSEA in the germline V gene. The CDR3 loop is CSVASGEYGYTF.

The chain recombines TRBV7-6 with TRBJ2-1. The CDR3 has 16 residues. Germline lookup yields CDR1 SGHVS and CDR2 FNYEAQ. CDR3 sequence reads: CASSLTSPGPYNEQFF.

V usage is TRBV5-1 and J usage is TRBJ2-2; TCRdb selects TRBD2, and the lack of DNA leaves this call unchecked. CDR1 SGHRS and CDR2 YFSETQ come from the germline V gene. CDR3 length: 16 amino acids. CDR3 residues: CASSIGTSQNTGELFF. Looking up the rest from reference TRBV5-1 and TRBJ2-2 gives the full variable domain: KAGVTQTPRYLIKTRGQQVTLSCSPISGHRSVSWYQQTPGQGLQFLFEYFSETQRNKGNFPGRFSGRQFSNSRSEMNVSTLELGDSALYLCASSIGTSQNTGELFFGEGSRLTVL.

V gene TRBV7-3 combines with J gene TRBJ2-5; TCRdb gives TRBD1 as the D gene, but with no DNA this cannot be confirmed. CDR1 is SGHTA and CDR2 is FQGTGA in the germline V gene. The CDR3 has 14 amino acids. CDR3 loop: CASSHDRTSETQYF.

This chain joins TRBV28 and TRBJ1-4. CDR3 length: 12 residues. Germline CDR1 and CDR2: MDHEN and SYDVKM. The CDR3: CASSFGIEKLFF.

The V call is TRBV4-1, the J call TRBJ1-1; the D gene TCRdb calls, TRBD1, cannot be checked with no DNA. Germline V gene lookup returns CDR1 MGHRA and CDR2 YSYEKL. This CDR3 region has 16 residues. The CDR3 loop reads CASSQEVEGWNTEAFF.

The rearrangement uses TRBV5-1 and TRBJ2-1. The CDR3 consists of 13 residues. Germline V gene sequence: CDR1 SGHRS, CDR2 YFSETQ. The CDR3 sequence: CASSVLGMNEQFF.

The chain joins TRBV29-1 to TRBJ2-5; TCRdb reports TRBD1, a call that lacks DNA to check it against. The germline gives CDR1 SQVTM, CDR2 ANQGSEA. The CDR3 length is 13 residues. The CDR3 loop reads CSVDSGVRETQYF.

This chain uses TRBV7-3 with TRBJ2-1. The CDR3 extends over 14 amino acids. Germline loops: CDR1 SGHTA, CDR2 FQGTGA. CDR3 residues: CASSRTGDYNEQFF.

This chain links TRBV5-6 with TRBJ2-5; the TCRdb call, TRBD2, lacks DNA for checking. The CDR3 has 17 residues. Germline values: CDR1 SGHDT, CDR2 YYEEEE. CDR3 sequence reads: CASSLRLAGGPGETQYF.

This sequence joins TRBV6-1 and TRBJ1-5; TCRdb names TRBD1, which stays unverified in the absence of DNA. Germline V gene sequence: CDR1 MNHNS, CDR2 SASEGT. The CDR3 totals 15 residues. The CDR3 region is CASSERVGKGPPQHF.

The chain combines TRBV5-1 with TRBJ1-4; the TRBD1 assignment by TCRdb is unverifiable without DNA. The length of the CDR3 is 16 residues. Germline loops: CDR1 SGHRS, CDR2 YFSETQ. CDR3 residues: CASSLYQGDTNEKLFF.

J is TRBJ2-5 and V is TRBV11-2. Germline CDR1 and CDR2: SGHAT and FQNNGV. The CDR3 spans 16 residues. This CDR3 is CASSFSRRRDQETQYF.

This chain connects TRBV20-1 to TRBJ2-1. CDR1 is DFQATT and CDR2 is SNEGSKA in the germline V gene (reference sequence). The CDR3 contains 16 residues. The CDR3 spells CSAGGSLAGIYNEQFF.

The genes are TRBV20-1 and TRBJ1-6; TCRdb selects TRBD1, and the lack of DNA leaves this call unchecked. Germline V gives CDR1 DFQATT, CDR2 SNEGSKA (reference sequence). The CDR3 length is 15 residues. The CDR3 is CSAPNKGATNSPLHF.

J is TRBJ1-1 and V is TRBV18. Germline lookup yields CDR1 KGHSH and CDR2 LQKENI. The CDR3 is 15 residues long. The CDR3 protein is CASSPPGGVRTEAFF.

The chain combines TRBV20-1 with TRBJ2-1; there is no DNA to check the TCRdb D call of TRBD2. Germline values: CDR1 DFQATT, CDR2 SNEGSKA (reference sequence). This CDR3 spans 17 amino acids. CDR3 region: CSARGDPTSGTYNEQFF.

This sequence joins TRBV4-3 and TRBJ2-7; TCRdb's D call, TRBD2, is unchecked because there is no DNA. Germline V gene sequence: CDR1 LGHNA, CDR2 YSLEER. CDR3 size: 16 residues. CDR3 residues: CASSQDHAGEVDEQYF.

The chain combines TRBV5-1 with TRBJ2-1; TCRdb designates TRBD2, a call that cannot be tested without DNA. The CDR3 runs to 17 residues. Per the germline V gene, CDR1 is SGHRS and CDR2 is YFSETQ. The CDR3 region is CASSPAGTSGRADEQFF.

The chain links TRBV12-3 or TRBV12-4 to TRBJ2-1; the D call of TRBD2 rests on TCRdb alone, since no DNA is present to check it. The CDR3 consists of 17 residues. The CDR3 sequence: CASTTRLAGGSYNEQFF.